This T cell receptor (beta chain) was captured in a study of B cell selection in AIRE deficiency. The sorted conventional CD4 T cells were gated as CD4+CD127+. Germline CDR1 MNHEY, CDR2 SVGAGI. Losses at the gene ends were 4 bases for V and 5 bases for J; bases not matched to a gene: 8. This CDR3 spans 15 amino acids. The protocol was immunoSEQ multiplex PCR, while the TCRdb copy is restricted to in-frame clones and leaves out a portion. The sample shows 21,000 or so clones, more than 95% of them seen only once. Input material: conventional CD4+ T cells sorted from PBMCs. This clonotype was sampled from a human donor with AIRE deficiency. The J gene is TRBJ1-2, the V gene TRBV6-5; 9 bases line up with TRBD1. The CDR3 here is CASSLRRTGEYGYTF. The CDR3 DNA follows: TGTGCCAGCAGTTTACGGCGGACAGGGGAGTATGGCTACACCTTC.